The 14 T cell receptor beta chains listed next were all sequenced from one sample in a study of T-cell reconstitution after alpha-beta-depleted transplantation in children. Researchers prepared the TCRbeta library using unique molecular identifiers, the study reports. TCRdb re-called the PCR reads through MiXCR, storing one row per CDR3 protein. The repertoire has 95,000 to 150,000 distinct CDR3 sequences, roughly 24% of them found once; the top ten carry more than 9%. This specimen was PBMCs, mostly from graft donor cells, taken 180 days after TCRalphabeta/CD19-depleted stem cell transplant. Receptors originate from a male patient aged 2-9 years who had a stem cell transplant for chronic granulomatous disease, so the T cells may come from the graft donor.

This clonotype came up many times. This chain links TRBV28 with TRBJ1-5, with D uncertain. The germline gives CDR1 MDHEN, CDR2 SYDVKM. CDR3 length equals 15 residues. Trimming stripped 6 bases from V and 0 bases from J, with 12 bases between. The CDR3 DNA reads TGTGCCAGCAGGACCCCTTGGGATAGCAATCAGCCCCAGCATTTT. This codes for CASRTPWDSNQPQHF.

This clonotype was observed at least ten times. Relative to the germline gene, one junction end is altered; a read error may explain this. The chain couples TRBV20-1 to TRBJ2-3, with unresolved D. The CDR3 extends over 11 amino acids. Germline V gives CDR1 DFQATT, CDR2 SNEGSKA (reference sequence). CDR3 in amino acids: CSATEASTRYF. In DNA form, the CDR3 reads TGCAGTGCTACCGAAGCCTCAACGCGGTATTTT.

This clonotype turned up a few times. The genes are TRBV27 and TRBJ1-1; tentatively, D is TRBD1 (5 bases). Deletions cut 3 bases from V and 3 bases from J, with 11 bases between. Germline loops: CDR1 MNHEY, CDR2 SMNVEV (reference sequence). The CDR3 has 14 residues. The CDR3 loop reads CASSLSRADTEAFF. The CDR3 region has the DNA TGTGCCAGCAGTTTGTCCAGGGCGGACACTGAAGCTTTCTTT.

The table lists this clonotype with a few counts. The V gene is TRBV29-1, the J gene TRBJ2-1, with D possibly being TRBD1 (6 bases). In germline, CDR1 is SQVTM, CDR2 ANQGSEA. CDR3 length equals 12 residues. V was trimmed by 7 bases and J by 0 bases, leaving 7 bases between them. The CDR3 loop reads CSGDISYNEQFF. CDR3 bases: TGCAGCGGGGACATCTCCTACAATGAGCAGTTCTTC.

This clonotype was counted between two and nine times. V usage is TRBV10-3 and J usage is TRBJ1-4, with D possibly matching TRBD1 (5 bases). The V gene lost 2 bases and the J gene lost 4 bases, with 5 bases spanning the gap. The CDR3 is 13 amino acids. Per the germline V gene, CDR1 is ENHRY and CDR2 is SYGVKD. The CDR3 here is CAISEGGNEKLFF. DNA of the CDR3: TGTGCCATCAGTGAGGGGGGTAATGAAAAACTGTTTTTT.

The V and J genes are TRBV2 and TRBJ2-7, with D perhaps TRBD2 (5 bases). The V end was cut by 4 bases, the J end by 3 bases, with 13 bases between. The CDR3 runs 14 residues. The germline V gene has CDR1 SNHLY and CDR2 FYNNEI. The CDR3 DNA follows: TGTGCCAGCAGTGTGTCAGAGGGTTACTACGAGCAGTACTTC. Residues: CASSVSEGYYEQYF.

This clonotype was recorded many times. At one end the junction does not follow the germline gene, possibly because of a read error. The genes are TRBV5-6 and TRBJ2-1; D is ambiguous. In germline, CDR1 is SGHDT, CDR2 YYEEEE. The CDR3 length is 13 residues. CDR3 protein: CASSLVAYHEQFF. CDR3 nucleotides: TGTGCCAGCAGCTTGGTGGCCTACCATGAGCAGTTCTTC. Based on the CDR3 plus reference TRBV5-6 and TRBJ2-1, the full variable domain is DAGVTQSPTHLIKTRGQQVTLRCSPKSGHDTVSWYQQALGQGPQFIFQYYEEEERQRGNFPDRFSGHQFPNYSSELNVNALLLGDSALYLCASSLVAYHEQFFGPGTRLTVL.

This clonotype has ten or more counts. The chain has TRBV28 and TRBJ2-7, with TRBD1 matching over 8 bases. The CDR3 has 14 residues. Germline V gene data show CDR1 as MDHEN and CDR2 as SYDVKM. V was pared by 3 bases and J by 4 bases, with 5 bases of the junction left unmatched. CDR3 sequence reads: CASSLGTGTYEQYF. In DNA, the CDR3 is TGTGCCAGCAGTTTGGGGACAGGAACTTACGAGCAGTACTTC. The full variable domain, completed using reference TRBV28 and TRBJ2-7, is DVKVTQSSRYLVKRTGEKVFLECVQDMDHENMFWYRQDPGLGLRLIYFSYDVKMKEKGDIPEGYSVSREKKERFSLILESASTNQTSMYLCASSLGTGTYEQYFGPGTRLTVT.

This clonotype was seen many times. The chain joins TRBV14 to TRBJ2-5, with D unclear. This CDR3 contains 15 residues. Trimming left V 1 base short and J 5 bases short, with 14 bases between. Per the germline V gene, CDR1 is SGHDN and CDR2 is FVKESK. Here the CDR3 reads CASSQVLGRVETQYF. The CDR3 nucleotides read TGTGCCAGCAGCCAAGTTCTGGGAAGAGTGGAGACCCAGTACTTC.

Ten or more counts support this clonotype. The V call is TRBV15, the J call TRBJ2-3; TRBD2 matches at 8 bases. The V and J ends lost 8 bases and 5 bases, in that order; junction bases with no gene match: 12. Germline V CDR1 and CDR2: LNHNV, YYDKDF (reference sequence). The CDR3 is 15 residues long. CDR3 sequence (DNA): TGTGCCACCCGTACCCTTAGCGGGAAATTAGATACGCAGTATTTT. Protein sequence: CATRTLSGKLDTQYF.

The table lists this clonotype with a count of one. This chain joins TRBV20-1 and TRBJ1-6; D gene uncertain. The CDR3 is made up of 20 amino acids. The V gene lost 0 bases and the J gene lost 10 bases, with 31 bases spanning the gap. From germline, CDR1 is DFQATT and CDR2 SNEGSKA (reference sequence). CDR3 region: CSARDSLFSWGEAEYSPLHF. In nucleotides, the CDR3 is TGCAGTGCTAGAGATTCCCTTTTCTCGTGGGGAGAGGCGGAATACTCACCCCTCCACTTT.

The chain uses TRBV28 and TRBJ2-7; 7 nucleotides agree with TRBD1. This CDR3 contains 14 residues. Germline trimming cut 6 bases from V and 0 bases from J; bases unmatched to any gene: 5. Germline lookup yields CDR1 MDHEN and CDR2 SYDVKM. CDR3 sequence: CASRMTGLSYEQYF. For the CDR3, the DNA is TGTGCCAGCAGGATGACAGGGCTCTCCTACGAGCAGTACTTC. The full variable domain, its missing parts supplied by reference TRBV28 and TRBJ2-7, is DVKVTQSSRYLVKRTGEKVFLECVQDMDHENMFWYRQDPGLGLRLIYFSYDVKMKEKGDIPEGYSVSREKKERFSLILESASTNQTSMYLCASRMTGLSYEQYFGPGTRLTVT.

This clonotype was observed at least ten times. This chain joins TRBV29-1 and TRBJ1-1; D may be TRBD1 (5 bases). Germline values: CDR1 SQVTM, CDR2 ANQGSEA. The CDR3 runs to 12 residues. The germline V and J ends were trimmed by 5 bases and 0 bases, with 7 bases remaining between them. CDR3 amino acids: CSVWDLNTEAFF. CDR3 DNA: TGCAGCGTTTGGGACCTGAACACTGAAGCTTTCTTT. Supplemented by reference TRBV29-1 and TRBJ1-1, the full variable domain reads SAVISQKPSRDICQRGTSLTIQCQVDSQVTMMFWYRQQPGQSLTLIATANQGSEATYESGFVIDKFPISRPNLTFSTLTVSNMSPEDSSIYLCSVWDLNTEAFFGQGTRLTVV.

This clonotype was seen a handful of times. The chain has TRBV10-3 and TRBJ2-2, with D hard to call. V lost 1 base to trimming and J lost 4 bases, with 7 bases between them. The germline V gene has CDR1 ENHRY and CDR2 SYGVKD. The CDR3 has 14 amino acids. For the CDR3, the DNA is TGTGCCATCAGTGAGTTCCCAAGCACCGGGGAGCTGTTTTTT. Residues: CAISEFPSTGELFF.